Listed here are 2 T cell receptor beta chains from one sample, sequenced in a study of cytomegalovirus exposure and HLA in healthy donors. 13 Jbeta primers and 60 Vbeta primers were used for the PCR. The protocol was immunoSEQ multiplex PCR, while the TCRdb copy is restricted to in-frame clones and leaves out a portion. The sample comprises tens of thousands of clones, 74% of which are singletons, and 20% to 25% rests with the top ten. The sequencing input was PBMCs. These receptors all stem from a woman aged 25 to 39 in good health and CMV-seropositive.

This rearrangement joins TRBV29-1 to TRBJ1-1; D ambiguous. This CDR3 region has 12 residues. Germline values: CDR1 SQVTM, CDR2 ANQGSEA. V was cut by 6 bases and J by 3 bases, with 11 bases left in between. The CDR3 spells CSVGVSDTEAFF. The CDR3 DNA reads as TGCAGCGTCGGGGTTTCCGACACTGAAGCTTTCTTT.

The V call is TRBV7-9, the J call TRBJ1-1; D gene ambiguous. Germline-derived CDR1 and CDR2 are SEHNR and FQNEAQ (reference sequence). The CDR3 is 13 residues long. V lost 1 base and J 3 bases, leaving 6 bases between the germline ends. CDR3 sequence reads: CASSLVTDTEAFF. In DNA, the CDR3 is TGTGCCAGCAGCTTAGTAACGGACACTGAAGCTTTCTTT.